The present entry profiles one T cell receptor beta chain with its context. TCRdb re-derived calls from the RT-PCR reads in MiXCR, one entry per CDR3 protein. Seen here are about 570,000 distinct CDR3 sequences, roughly 10% observed once, and the top ten hold about 11%. Germline V CDR1 and CDR2: LGHDT, YNNKEL (reference sequence). This CDR3 spans 15 amino acids. V was clipped by 1 base and J by 4 bases; unmatched bases: 4. The data were taken from a study of response to subunit inactivated influenza vaccine. This same sample was also taken into another study, of T cells expressing NK-cell markers. That paper notes: In generating TCR beta cDNA, 5'RACE template switching with UMIs was used. Sorted T-cell subsets CD3+CD56+NKG2C+, CD3+CD56+NKG2C- and CD3+CD56-NKG2C+ were TCR beta-sequenced. With respect to HCMV, seven of the eight sequenced donors were seropositive, and one was seronegative. NKG2C+ dominant clonotype frequencies in 5 or 6 donors were roughly 1.0-7.5% of CD8+ T cells. Several of the donors also had these clonotypes leading their CD3+CD56-NKG2C+ fraction.

The source of this sequence is a man aged 50 to 60 who received an inactivated influenza vaccine. The J gene is TRBJ2-7, the V gene TRBV3-1; 10 bases map to TRBD1. The input for sequencing was PBMCs from blood, taken on the day of vaccination. CDR3 nucleotide sequence: TGTGCCAGCAGCCAAGTGGGGACAGGGGCGTACGAGCAGTACTTC. Translation gives CASSQVGTGAYEQYF.